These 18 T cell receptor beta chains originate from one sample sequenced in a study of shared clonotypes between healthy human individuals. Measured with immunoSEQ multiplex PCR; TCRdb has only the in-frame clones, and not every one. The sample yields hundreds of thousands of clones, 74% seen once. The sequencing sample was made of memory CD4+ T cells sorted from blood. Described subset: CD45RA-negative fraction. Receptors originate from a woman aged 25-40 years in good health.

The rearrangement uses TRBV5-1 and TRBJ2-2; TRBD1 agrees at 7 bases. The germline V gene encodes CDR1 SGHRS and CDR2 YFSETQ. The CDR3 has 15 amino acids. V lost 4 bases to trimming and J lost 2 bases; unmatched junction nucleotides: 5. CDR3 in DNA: TGCGCCAGCAGCATCGACAGGGTTAACACCGGGGAGCTGTTTTTT. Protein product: CASSIDRVNTGELFF.

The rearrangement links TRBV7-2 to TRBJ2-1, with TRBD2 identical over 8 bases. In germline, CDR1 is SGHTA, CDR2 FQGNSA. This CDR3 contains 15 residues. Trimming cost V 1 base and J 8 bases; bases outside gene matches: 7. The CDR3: CASSLGREGLYEQFF. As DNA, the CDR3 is TGTGCCAGCAGCTTAGGACGGGAGGGCCTATATGAGCAGTTCTTC.

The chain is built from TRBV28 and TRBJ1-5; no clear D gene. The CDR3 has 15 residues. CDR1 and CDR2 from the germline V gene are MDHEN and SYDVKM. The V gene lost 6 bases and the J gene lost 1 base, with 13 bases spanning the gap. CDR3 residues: CASRWTALSNQPQHF. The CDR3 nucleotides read TGTGCCAGCAGGTGGACGGCGTTAAGCAATCAGCCCCAGCATTTT.

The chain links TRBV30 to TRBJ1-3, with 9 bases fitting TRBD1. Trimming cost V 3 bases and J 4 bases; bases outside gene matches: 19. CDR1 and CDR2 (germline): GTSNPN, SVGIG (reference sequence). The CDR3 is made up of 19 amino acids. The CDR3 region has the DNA TGTGCCTGGAGCGTGAATAACCGGGGACAGGGAGCGTCAGGAAACACCATATATTTT. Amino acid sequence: CAWSVNNRGQGASGNTIYF.

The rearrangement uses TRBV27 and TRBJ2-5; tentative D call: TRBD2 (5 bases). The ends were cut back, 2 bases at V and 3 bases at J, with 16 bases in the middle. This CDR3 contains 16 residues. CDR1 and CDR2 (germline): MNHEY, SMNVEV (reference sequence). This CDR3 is CASSLGPSWKKETQYF. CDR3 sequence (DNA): TGTGCCAGCAGTTTAGGTCCTAGCTGGAAAAAAGAGACCCAGTACTTC.

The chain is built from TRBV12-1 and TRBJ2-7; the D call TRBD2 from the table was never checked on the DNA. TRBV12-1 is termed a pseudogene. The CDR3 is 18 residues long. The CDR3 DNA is TGTGCCAGCAGCTTTCGCCTAGCGGGAGGGGGTGTTCAATACGAGCAGTACTTC. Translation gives CASSFRLAGGGVQYEQYF.

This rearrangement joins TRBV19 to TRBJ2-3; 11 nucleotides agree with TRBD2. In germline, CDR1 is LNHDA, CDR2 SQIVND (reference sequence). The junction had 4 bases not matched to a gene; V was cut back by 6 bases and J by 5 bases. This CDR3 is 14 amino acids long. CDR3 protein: CASSLSGRGDTQYF. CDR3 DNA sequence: TGTGCCAGTAGCCTTAGCGGGAGGGGAGATACGCAGTATTTT.

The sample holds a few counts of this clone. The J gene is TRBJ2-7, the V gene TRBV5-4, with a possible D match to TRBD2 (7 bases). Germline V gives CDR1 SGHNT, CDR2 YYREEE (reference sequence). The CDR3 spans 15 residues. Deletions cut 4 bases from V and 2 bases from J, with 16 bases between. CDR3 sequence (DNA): TGTGCCAGCAGCCCCTCGGCGGGGGCTACCTACGAGCAGTACTTC. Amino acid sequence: CASSPSAGATYEQYF.

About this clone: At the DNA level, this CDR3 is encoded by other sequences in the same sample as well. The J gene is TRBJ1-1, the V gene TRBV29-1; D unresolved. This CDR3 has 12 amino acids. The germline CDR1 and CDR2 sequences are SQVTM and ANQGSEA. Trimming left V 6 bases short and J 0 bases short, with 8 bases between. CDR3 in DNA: TGCAGCGTGGCGGACTTGAACACTGAAGCTTTCTTT. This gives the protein CSVADLNTEAFF.

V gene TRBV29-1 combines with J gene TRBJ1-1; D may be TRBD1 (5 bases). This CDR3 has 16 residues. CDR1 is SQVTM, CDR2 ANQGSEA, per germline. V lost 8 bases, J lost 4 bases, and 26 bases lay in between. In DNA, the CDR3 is TGCAGCATCGCCCGGGACCAACGAGGGATCAGCACTGAAGCTTTCTTT. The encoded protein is CSIARDQRGISTEAFF.

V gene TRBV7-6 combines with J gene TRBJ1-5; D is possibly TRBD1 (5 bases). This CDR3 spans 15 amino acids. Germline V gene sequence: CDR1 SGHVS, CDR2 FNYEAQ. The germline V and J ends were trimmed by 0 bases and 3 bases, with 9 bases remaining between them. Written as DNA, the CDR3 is TGTGCCAGCAGCTTAGCCACAGGTCTCAATCAGCCCCAGCATTTT. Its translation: CASSLATGLNQPQHF.

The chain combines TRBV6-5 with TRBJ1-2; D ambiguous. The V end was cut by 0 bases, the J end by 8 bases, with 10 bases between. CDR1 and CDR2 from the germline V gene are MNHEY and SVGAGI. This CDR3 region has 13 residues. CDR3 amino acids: CASSYSSQLGYTF. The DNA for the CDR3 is TGTGCCAGCAGTTACTCGAGTCAGCTCGGCTACACCTTC.

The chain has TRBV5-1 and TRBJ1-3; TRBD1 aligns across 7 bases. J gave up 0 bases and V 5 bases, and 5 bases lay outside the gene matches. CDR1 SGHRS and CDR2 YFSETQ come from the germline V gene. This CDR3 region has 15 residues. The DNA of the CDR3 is TGCGCCAGCAGTTTTGAGGGGGCCTCTGGAAACACCATATATTTT. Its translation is CASSFEGASGNTIYF.

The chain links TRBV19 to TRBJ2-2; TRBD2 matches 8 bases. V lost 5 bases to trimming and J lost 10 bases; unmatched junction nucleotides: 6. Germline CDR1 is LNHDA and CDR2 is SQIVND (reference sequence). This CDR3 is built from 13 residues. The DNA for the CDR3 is TGTGCCAGTAGTTCGAGCGGGAGAGCGGAGCTGTTTTTT. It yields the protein CASSSSGRAELFF.

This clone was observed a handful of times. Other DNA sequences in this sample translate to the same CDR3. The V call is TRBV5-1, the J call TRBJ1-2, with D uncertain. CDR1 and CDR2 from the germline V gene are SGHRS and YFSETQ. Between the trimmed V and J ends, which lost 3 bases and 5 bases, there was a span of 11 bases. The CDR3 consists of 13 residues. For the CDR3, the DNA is TGCGCCAGCAGCTCGGGAGAGAGGTATGGCTACACCTTC. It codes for CASSSGERYGYTF.

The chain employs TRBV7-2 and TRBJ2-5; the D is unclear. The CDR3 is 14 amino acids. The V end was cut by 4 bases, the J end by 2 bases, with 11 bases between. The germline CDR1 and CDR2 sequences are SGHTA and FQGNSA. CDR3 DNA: TGTGCCAGCAGCTACAAAAAGAAGCAAGAGACCCAGTACTTC. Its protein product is CASSYKKKQETQYF.

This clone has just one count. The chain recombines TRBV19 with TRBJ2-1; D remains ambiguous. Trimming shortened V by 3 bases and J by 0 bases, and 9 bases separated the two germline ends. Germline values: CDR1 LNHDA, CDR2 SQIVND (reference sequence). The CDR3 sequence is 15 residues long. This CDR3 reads CASSIAVSSYNEQFF. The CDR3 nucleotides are TGTGCCAGTAGTATCGCAGTAAGCTCCTACAATGAGCAGTTCTTC.

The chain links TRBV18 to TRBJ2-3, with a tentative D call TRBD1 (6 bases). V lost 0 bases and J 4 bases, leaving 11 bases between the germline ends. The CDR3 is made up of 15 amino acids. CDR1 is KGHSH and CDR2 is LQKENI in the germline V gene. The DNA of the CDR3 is TGTGCCAGCTCACCACCTACAGGGCCGGCAGATACGCAGTATTTT. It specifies CASSPPTGPADTQYF.